This T cell receptor (beta chain) was obtained from a study of cytomegalovirus exposure and HLA in healthy donors. Across the whole study: From donors who were HLA-typed, an early data release held 80 million to 95 million unique TCRs.

General study results and limits: Researchers reported in a later analysis that common viral pathogens appeared linked to several top clusters. Across donors, sequencing depth was assumed by presence/absence analyses to be roughly uniform.

Primers included in the PCR were 60 Vbeta and 13 Jbeta primers. TCRdb's copy holds only in-frame clones and misses some; the assay was immunoSEQ multiplex PCR. The table lists roughly 190,000 clones, under 85% of them singletons. Donors likely had unrecorded immune exposures despite being nominally healthy when sampled. Concerning this clone: As yet, its antigen is unknown.

The material sequenced was PBMCs. The sequence derives from a woman aged 50 to 60 in good health and CMV-seropositive.

The chain's CDR3 is CASSSLLARHDEQYF. Written as DNA, the CDR3 is TGTGCCAGCAGTTCCCTACTAGCAAGGCATGACGAGCAGTACTTC. V and J are TRBV27 and TRBJ2-7, with D perhaps matching TRBD2 (6 bases). The CDR3 has 15 residues. Per germline, CDR1 MNHEY and CDR2 SMNVEV (reference sequence). The germline V and J ends were trimmed by 4 bases and 5 bases, with 18 bases remaining between them.